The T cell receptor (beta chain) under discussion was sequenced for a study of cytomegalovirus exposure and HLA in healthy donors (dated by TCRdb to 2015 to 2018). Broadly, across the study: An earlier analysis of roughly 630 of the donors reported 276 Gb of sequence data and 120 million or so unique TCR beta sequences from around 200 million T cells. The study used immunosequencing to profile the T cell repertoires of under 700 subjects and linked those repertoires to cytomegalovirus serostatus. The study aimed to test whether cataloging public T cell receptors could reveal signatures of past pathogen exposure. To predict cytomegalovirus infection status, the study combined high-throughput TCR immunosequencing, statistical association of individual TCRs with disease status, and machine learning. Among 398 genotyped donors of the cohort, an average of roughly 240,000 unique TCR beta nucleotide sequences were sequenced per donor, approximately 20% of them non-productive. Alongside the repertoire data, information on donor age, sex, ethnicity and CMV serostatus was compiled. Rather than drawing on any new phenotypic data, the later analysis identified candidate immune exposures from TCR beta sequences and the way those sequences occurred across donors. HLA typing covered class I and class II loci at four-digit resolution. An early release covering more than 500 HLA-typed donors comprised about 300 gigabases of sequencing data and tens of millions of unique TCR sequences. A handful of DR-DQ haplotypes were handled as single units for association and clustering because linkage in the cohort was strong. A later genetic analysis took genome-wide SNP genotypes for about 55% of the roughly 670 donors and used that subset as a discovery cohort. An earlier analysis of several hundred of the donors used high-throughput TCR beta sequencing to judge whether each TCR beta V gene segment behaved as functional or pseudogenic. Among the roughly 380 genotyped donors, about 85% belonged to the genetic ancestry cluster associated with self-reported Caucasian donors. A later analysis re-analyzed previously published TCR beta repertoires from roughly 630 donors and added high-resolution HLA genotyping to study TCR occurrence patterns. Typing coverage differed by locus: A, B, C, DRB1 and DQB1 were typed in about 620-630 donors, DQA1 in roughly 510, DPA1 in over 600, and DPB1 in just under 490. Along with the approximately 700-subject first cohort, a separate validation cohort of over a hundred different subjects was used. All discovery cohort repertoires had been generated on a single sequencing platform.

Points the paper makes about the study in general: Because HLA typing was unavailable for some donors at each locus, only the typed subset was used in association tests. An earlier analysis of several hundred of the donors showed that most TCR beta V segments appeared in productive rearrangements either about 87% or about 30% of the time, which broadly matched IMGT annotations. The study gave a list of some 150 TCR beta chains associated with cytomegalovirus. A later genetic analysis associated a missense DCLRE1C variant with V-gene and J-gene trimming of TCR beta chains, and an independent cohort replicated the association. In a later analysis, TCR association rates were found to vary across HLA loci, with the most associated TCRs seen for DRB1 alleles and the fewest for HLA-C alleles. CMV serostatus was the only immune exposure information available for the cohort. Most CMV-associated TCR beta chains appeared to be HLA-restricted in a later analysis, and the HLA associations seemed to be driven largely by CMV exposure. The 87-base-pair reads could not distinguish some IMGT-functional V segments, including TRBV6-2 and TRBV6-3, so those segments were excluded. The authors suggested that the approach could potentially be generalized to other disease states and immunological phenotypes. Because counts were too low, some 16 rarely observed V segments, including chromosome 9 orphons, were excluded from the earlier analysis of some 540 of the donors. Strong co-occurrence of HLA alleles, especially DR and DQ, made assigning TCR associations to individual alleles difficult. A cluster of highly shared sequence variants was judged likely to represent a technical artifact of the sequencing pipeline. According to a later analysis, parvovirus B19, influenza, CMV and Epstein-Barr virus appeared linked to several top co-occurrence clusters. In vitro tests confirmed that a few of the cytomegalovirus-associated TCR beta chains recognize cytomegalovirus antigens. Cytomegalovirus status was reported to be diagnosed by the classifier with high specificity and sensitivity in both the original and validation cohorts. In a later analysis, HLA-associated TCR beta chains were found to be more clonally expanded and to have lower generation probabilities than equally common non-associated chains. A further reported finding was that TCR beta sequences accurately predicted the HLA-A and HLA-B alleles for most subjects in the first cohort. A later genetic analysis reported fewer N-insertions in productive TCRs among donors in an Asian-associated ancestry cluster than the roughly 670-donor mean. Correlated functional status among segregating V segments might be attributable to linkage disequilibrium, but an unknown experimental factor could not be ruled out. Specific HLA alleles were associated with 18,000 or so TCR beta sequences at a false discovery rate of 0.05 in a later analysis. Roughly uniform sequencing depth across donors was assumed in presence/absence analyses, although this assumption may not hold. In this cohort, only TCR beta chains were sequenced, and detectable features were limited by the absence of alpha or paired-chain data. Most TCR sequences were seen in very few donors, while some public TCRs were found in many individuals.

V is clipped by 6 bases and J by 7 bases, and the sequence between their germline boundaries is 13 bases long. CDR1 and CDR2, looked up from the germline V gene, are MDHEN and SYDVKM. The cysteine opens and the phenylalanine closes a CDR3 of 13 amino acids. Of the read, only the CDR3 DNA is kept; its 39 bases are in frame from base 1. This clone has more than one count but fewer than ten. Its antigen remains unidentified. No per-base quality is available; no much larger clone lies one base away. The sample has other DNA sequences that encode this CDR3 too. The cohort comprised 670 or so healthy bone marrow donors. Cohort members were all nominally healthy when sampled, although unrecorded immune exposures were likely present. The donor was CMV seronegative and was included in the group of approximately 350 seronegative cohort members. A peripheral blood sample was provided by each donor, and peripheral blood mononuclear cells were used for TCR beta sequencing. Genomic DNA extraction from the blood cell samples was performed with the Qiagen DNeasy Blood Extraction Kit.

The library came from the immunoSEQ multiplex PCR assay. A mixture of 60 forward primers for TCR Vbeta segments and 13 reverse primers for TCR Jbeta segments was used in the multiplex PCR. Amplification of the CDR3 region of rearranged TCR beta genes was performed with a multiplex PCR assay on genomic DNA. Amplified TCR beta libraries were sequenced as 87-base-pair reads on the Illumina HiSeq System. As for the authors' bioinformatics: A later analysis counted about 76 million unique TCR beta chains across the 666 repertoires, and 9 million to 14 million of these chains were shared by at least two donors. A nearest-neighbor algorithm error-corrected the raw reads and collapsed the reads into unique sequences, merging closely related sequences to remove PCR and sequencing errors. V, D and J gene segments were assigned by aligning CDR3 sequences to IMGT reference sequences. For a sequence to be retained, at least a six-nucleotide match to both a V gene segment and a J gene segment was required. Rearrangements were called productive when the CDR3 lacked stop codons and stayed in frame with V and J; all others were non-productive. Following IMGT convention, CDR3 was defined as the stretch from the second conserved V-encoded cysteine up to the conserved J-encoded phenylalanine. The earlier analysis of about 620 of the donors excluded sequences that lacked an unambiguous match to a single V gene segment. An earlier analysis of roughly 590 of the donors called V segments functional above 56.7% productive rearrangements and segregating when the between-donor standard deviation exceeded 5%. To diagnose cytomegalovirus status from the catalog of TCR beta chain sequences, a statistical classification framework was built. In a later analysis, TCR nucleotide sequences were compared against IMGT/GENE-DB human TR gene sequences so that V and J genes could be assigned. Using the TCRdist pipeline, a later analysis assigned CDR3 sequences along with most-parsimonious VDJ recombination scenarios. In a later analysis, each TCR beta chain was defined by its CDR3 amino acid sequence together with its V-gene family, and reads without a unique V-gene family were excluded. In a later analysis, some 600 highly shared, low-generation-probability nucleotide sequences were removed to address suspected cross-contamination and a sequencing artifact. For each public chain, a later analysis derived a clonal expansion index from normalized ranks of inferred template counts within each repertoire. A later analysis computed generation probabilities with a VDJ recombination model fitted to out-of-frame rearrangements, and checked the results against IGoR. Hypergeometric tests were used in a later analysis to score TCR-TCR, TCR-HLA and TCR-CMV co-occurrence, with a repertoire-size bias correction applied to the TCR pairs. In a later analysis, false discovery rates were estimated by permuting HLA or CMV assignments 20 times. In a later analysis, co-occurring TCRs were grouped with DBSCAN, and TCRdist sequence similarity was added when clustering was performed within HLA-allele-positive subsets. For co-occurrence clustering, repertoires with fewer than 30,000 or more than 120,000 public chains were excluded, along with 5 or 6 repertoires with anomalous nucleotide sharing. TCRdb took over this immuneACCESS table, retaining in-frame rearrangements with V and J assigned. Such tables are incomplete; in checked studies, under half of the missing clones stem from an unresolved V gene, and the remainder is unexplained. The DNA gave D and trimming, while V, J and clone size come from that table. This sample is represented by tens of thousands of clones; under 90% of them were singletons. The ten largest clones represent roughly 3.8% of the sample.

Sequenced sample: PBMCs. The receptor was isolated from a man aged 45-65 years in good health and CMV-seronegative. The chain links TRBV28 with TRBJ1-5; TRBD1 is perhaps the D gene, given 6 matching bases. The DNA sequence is TGTGCCAGCAGATCAGGGGTCGGGCAGCCCCAGCATTTT. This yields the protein CASRSGVGQPQHF.